The source of this T cell receptor beta chain is a study of identical twins. With V trimmed by 3 bases and J by 4 bases, 9 bases remained unmatched. Germline-derived CDR1 and CDR2 are SGHRS and YFSETQ. This CDR3 has 15 amino acids. From the 5' RACE reads, TCRdb called clonotypes with MiXCR, one entry per CDR3 protein. The data contain roughly 1,500,000 distinct CDR3 sequences, around 33% of them singletons. The V gene is TRBV5-1, the J gene TRBJ2-5; 7 nucleotides match TRBD1. The clonotype originates from a newborn girl in good health. Sequences were obtained from cord blood. In DNA form, the CDR3 reads TGCGCCAGCAGCTCGACAGGGAAGGTTTTAGAGACCCAGTACTTC. It yields the protein CASSSTGKVLETQYF.